Listed here are 28 T cell receptor beta chains from one sample, sequenced in a study of shared clonotypes between healthy human individuals. CD45RO-negative CD8 cells positively selected for CCR7 made up the naive population, which excluded terminally differentiated effector memory CD45RA+ cells. Measured with immunoSEQ multiplex PCR; TCRdb has only the in-frame clones, and not every one. The table records approximately 650,000 clones, roughly 95% of them present only once. Sequencing used naive CD8+ T cells sorted from blood. The receptors derive from a woman aged 30 to 39 in good health.

This sequence joins TRBV7-6 and TRBJ2-2; no firm D call. The CDR3 is 12 amino acids. Germline V gene sequence: CDR1 SGHVS, CDR2 FNYEAQ. Trimming left V 5 bases short and J 8 bases short, with 9 bases between. The CDR3 DNA reads as TGTGCCAGCAGCCTATTTAGGGGGGAGCTGTTTTTT. It yields the protein CASSLFRGELFF.

The rearrangement links TRBV5-1 to TRBJ1-1; the D gene is possibly TRBD1 (5 bases). V lost 4 bases and J 5 bases, leaving 24 bases between the germline ends. This CDR3 comprises 17 residues. CDR1 and CDR2 from the germline V gene are SGHRS and YFSETQ. Here the CDR3 DNA reads TGCGCCAGCAGCCTCTATGGGCCCGGCCCGGGGCGTACTGAAGCTTTCTTT. This sequence encodes CASSLYGPGPGRTEAFF.

V gene TRBV11-2 combines with J gene TRBJ1-1; D gene uncertain. CDR1 is SGHAT, CDR2 FQNNGV, per germline. The CDR3 extends over 11 amino acids. Trimming pared 5 bases from V and 8 bases from J, leaving 9 bases between. The CDR3 is CASSEGREAFF. The CDR3 DNA follows: TGTGCCAGCAGCGAAGGGAGGGAAGCTTTCTTT.

The chain uses TRBV7-9 and TRBJ1-1; tentative D call: TRBD1 (5 bases). Germline V gene sequence: CDR1 SEHNR, CDR2 FQNEAQ (reference sequence). The CDR3 loop spans 13 amino acids. The V end lost 6 bases, the J end lost 8 bases, and 16 bases lay between the germline ends. The CDR3 DNA follows: TGTGCCAGCAGGGAGGGGTCCGGTCCCGAAGCTTTCTTT. Its translation: CASREGSGPEAFF.

This clone occurred once. The chain employs TRBV2 and TRBJ1-3; TRBD1 aligns across 11 bases. The CDR3 is 15 amino acids. The germline V gene encodes CDR1 SNHLY and CDR2 FYNNEI. J was trimmed by 3 bases and V by 7 bases; bases with no gene match: 5. CDR3 in DNA: TGTGCCAGCATGCGGGACAGGGGGTTTGGAAACACCATATATTTT. It codes for CASMRDRGFGNTIYF.

The chain joins TRBV19 to TRBJ1-5; TRBD1 might be the D (6 bases). V lost 4 bases, J lost 0 bases, and 10 bases lay in between. Germline V lookup: CDR1 LNHDA, CDR2 SQIVND (reference sequence). The CDR3 totals 15 residues. This CDR3 reads CASSRTVYSNQPQHF. The CDR3 DNA sequence: TGTGCCAGTAGTAGGACAGTTTATAGCAATCAGCCCCAGCATTTT.

This clone was detected only once. The gene calls are TRBV9 and TRBJ2-7; no definite D call. Germline assignment: CDR1 SGDLS and CDR2 YYNGEE. The CDR3 is 13 amino acids. V lost 3 bases and J lost 3, with 10 bases in between. The CDR3 region has the DNA TGTGCCAGCAGCGCCGGAGTAAACTACGAGCAGTACTTC. It yields the protein CASSAGVNYEQYF.

The chain is built from TRBV19 and TRBJ1-2, with 10 bases fitting TRBD1. The CDR3 runs 14 residues. CDR1 is LNHDA, CDR2 SQIVND, per germline (reference sequence). The V and J ends lost 5 bases and 4 bases, in that order; junction bases with no gene match: 4. Here the CDR3 reads CASSFRTGGYGYTF. In DNA form, the CDR3 reads TGTGCCAGTAGTTTCAGGACAGGGGGCTATGGCTACACCTTC. The full variable domain, in which reference TRBV19 and TRBJ1-2 provide the parts outside the CDR3, is DGGITQSPKYLFRKEGQNVTLSCEQNLNHDAMYWYRQDPGQGLRLIYYSQIVNDFQKGDIAEGYSVSREKKESFPLTVTSAQKNPTAFYLCASSFRTGGYGYTFGSGTRLTVV.

The V call is TRBV15, the J call TRBJ1-2; 8 bases agree with TRBD1. Germline V gene data show CDR1 as LNHNV and CDR2 as YYDKDF (reference sequence). V dropped 4 bases and J dropped 8; count of bases not matched to a gene: 12. The CDR3 contains 15 residues. Here the CDR3 DNA reads TGTGCCACCAGCATAGACAGGGGCATTACGGGGGGCTACACCTTC. Protein product: CATSIDRGITGGYTF.

The rearrangement uses TRBV7-9 and TRBJ2-7; TRBD1 matches at 9 bases. Germline trimming cut 1 base from V and 0 bases from J; bases unmatched to any gene: 10. The length of the CDR3 is 18 residues. Per the germline V gene, CDR1 is SEHNR and CDR2 is FQNEAQ (reference sequence). CDR3 amino acids: CASSLGGPGTGNSYEQYF. The CDR3 DNA sequence: TGTGCCAGCAGCTTAGGGGGCCCCGGGACAGGGAACTCCTACGAGCAGTACTTC.

The chain links TRBV7-9 to TRBJ2-1; 9 bases are a match to TRBD2. The germline V gene has CDR1 SEHNR and CDR2 FQNEAQ (reference sequence). The CDR3 loop spans 14 amino acids. J gave up 7 bases and V 5 bases, and 6 bases lay outside the gene matches. In DNA, the CDR3 is TGTGCCAGCAGCGGGACTAGCAATATTAATGAGCAGTTCTTC. Translation: CASSGTSNINEQFF.

To note about this clone: Other nucleotide sequences from this sample produce the same CDR3. This chain joins TRBV27 and TRBJ2-7; 8 bases are a match to TRBD1. Germline CDR1 and CDR2: MNHEY and SMNVEV (reference sequence). Trimming removed 5 bases from V and 4 bases from J; junction bases left unmatched: 1. The CDR3 covers 12 residues. Here the CDR3 reads CASSTGGYEQYF. The CDR3 nucleotides are TGTGCCAGCAGTACAGGGGGGTACGAGCAGTACTTC.

The chain carries TRBV7-8 and TRBJ2-3, with a weak D call TRBD2 (6 bases). CDR1 is SGHVS and CDR2 is FQNEAQ in the germline V gene. V lost 6 bases, J lost 4 bases, and 11 bases lay in between. CDR3 length: 13 amino acids. The CDR3 reads CASSGGAADTQYF. The CDR3 region has the DNA TGTGCCAGCAGTGGAGGGGCGGCAGATACGCAGTATTTT.

The chain combines TRBV7-9 with TRBJ2-7; 7 bases are shared with TRBD1. The J segment lost 1 base and the V segment lost 5 bases, leaving 5 bases of the junction unmatched. Germline-derived CDR1 and CDR2 are SEHNR and FQNEAQ (reference sequence). This CDR3 is built from 14 residues. CDR3 DNA: TGTGCCAGCAGCCAACCGGGACAGTCCTACGAGCAGTACTTC. Its translation: CASSQPGQSYEQYF.

V gene TRBV6-5 combines with J gene TRBJ1-2; TRBD1 aligns across 9 bases. The germline V gene has CDR1 MNHEY and CDR2 SVGAGI. Germline trimming cut 7 bases from V and 3 bases from J; bases unmatched to any gene: 9. The CDR3 is 15 amino acids. The CDR3 is CASTPDRGSYYGYTF. The CDR3 nucleotides read TGTGCCAGCACCCCGGACAGGGGCAGTTACTATGGCTACACCTTC.

This clone was counted once. In nucleotides, the CDR3 is TGCAGCGTTGACACCGGGAATACCTACAATGAGCAGTTCTTC. Encoded protein: CSVDTGNTYNEQFF. The chain combines TRBV29-1 with TRBJ2-1; weak D call: TRBD2 (5 bases). Germline assignment: CDR1 SQVTM and CDR2 ANQGSEA. The CDR3 loop spans 14 amino acids. Trimming left V 3 bases short and J 2 bases short, with 11 bases between.

This clone was observed once. The rearrangement uses TRBV28 and TRBJ2-7, with 7 positions matching TRBD2. V lost 5 bases and J lost 0; bases outside the gene matches: 13. Germline V lookup: CDR1 MDHEN, CDR2 SYDVKM. The CDR3 loop spans 17 amino acids. This CDR3 reads CASSPTFGGRPSYEQYF. The CDR3 DNA reads TGTGCCAGCAGTCCCACATTTGGCGGGAGACCCTCCTACGAGCAGTACTTC. The variable domain in full, completed from reference TRBV28 and TRBJ2-7, reads DVKVTQSSRYLVKRTGEKVFLECVQDMDHENMFWYRQDPGLGLRLIYFSYDVKMKEKGDIPEGYSVSREKKERFSLILESASTNQTSMYLCASSPTFGGRPSYEQYFGPGTRLTVT.

This chain links TRBV29-1 with TRBJ2-7; 7 bases fit TRBD2. V gave up 6 bases and J gave up 4 bases; unmatched junction bases: 12. The CDR3 is made up of 14 amino acids. Germline V gene data show CDR1 as SQVTM and CDR2 as ANQGSEA. CDR3 nucleotides: TGCAGCGTACGAACCCCCCTGGGGGGGTACGAGCAGTACTTC. Amino acids: CSVRTPLGGYEQYF.

The chain couples TRBV11-2 to TRBJ2-1; D uncertain. This CDR3 is 14 amino acids long. The germline V gene has CDR1 SGHAT and CDR2 FQNNGV. The V and J ends lost 4 bases and 6 bases respectively, with 13 bases between them. The CDR3 loop reads CASSSLRFGNEQFF. The CDR3 nucleotides are TGTGCCAGCAGCTCACTTAGGTTTGGCAATGAGCAGTTCTTC. The whole variable domain, remainder taken from reference TRBV11-2 and TRBJ2-1, is EAGVAQSPRYKIIEKRQSVAFWCNPISGHATLYWYQQILGQGPKLLIQFQNNGVVDDSQLPKDRFSAERLKGVDSTLKIQPAKLEDSAVYLCASSSLRFGNEQFFGPGTRLTVL.

This clone was seen just once. V and J are TRBV7-9 and TRBJ2-7; D is possibly TRBD1 (5 bases). Germline V gene sequence: CDR1 SEHNR, CDR2 FQNEAQ (reference sequence). CDR3 length: 14 residues. The V end lost 5 bases, the J end lost 0 bases, and 11 bases lay between the germline ends. The CDR3 sequence: CASSPEDNSYEQYF. In DNA form, the CDR3 reads TGTGCCAGCAGCCCCGAGGACAACTCCTACGAGCAGTACTTC.

This chain links TRBV28 with TRBJ2-2; TRBD2 matches 7 bases. The CDR3 runs 14 residues. The germline CDR1 and CDR2 sequences are MDHEN and SYDVKM. Losses at the gene ends were 4 bases for V and 4 bases for J; bases not matched to a gene: 3. The CDR3 nucleotides are TGTGCCAGCAGTTCGGGACTAATCACCGGGGAGCTGTTTTTT. Encoded protein: CASSSGLITGELFF.

The chain uses TRBV7-9 and TRBJ1-2; D unresolved. CDR1 SEHNR and CDR2 FQNEAQ come from the germline V gene (reference sequence). The V and J ends lost 1 base and 3 bases respectively, with 12 bases between them. The CDR3 length is 15 residues. The CDR3 DNA is TGTGCCAGCAGCTTAGGCGGTTTGGGAGACTATGGCTACACCTTC. This encodes CASSLGGLGDYGYTF.

This clone was observed a single time. This sequence joins TRBV9 and TRBJ2-7, with D maybe TRBD1 (5 bases). Germline CDR1 is SGDLS and CDR2 is YYNGEE. V shed 0 bases and J shed 0 bases, with 7 bases lying between them. CDR3 length: 14 amino acids. The CDR3 reads CASSVEGDSYEQYF. As DNA, the CDR3 is TGTGCCAGCAGCGTAGAAGGGGACTCCTACGAGCAGTACTTC.

This chain connects TRBV27 to TRBJ2-7; 8 bases map to TRBD2. The CDR3 is made up of 14 amino acids. Germline CDR1 MNHEY, CDR2 SMNVEV (reference sequence). J gave up 5 bases and V 3 bases, and 6 bases lay outside the gene matches. The CDR3 reads CASSLPGGGHEQYF. The CDR3 region has the DNA TGTGCCAGCAGTTTGCCGGGGGGGGGACACGAGCAGTACTTC.

This chain connects TRBV7-9 to TRBJ2-1; 9 bases agree with TRBD2. The length of the CDR3 is 18 residues. V shed 1 base, J shed 12 bases, and the junction held 19 bases outside the gene matches. The V gene's germline CDR1 is SEHNR and CDR2 FQNEAQ (reference sequence). Here the CDR3 DNA reads TGTGCCAGCAGCTTAGGCGAGACTAGCGGAGCCCATAGTAGGGGGCAGTTCTTC. Protein: CASSLGETSGAHSRGQFF.

The chain carries TRBV27 and TRBJ2-3, with D possibly called TRBD1 or TRBD2 (5 bases each). The CDR3 length is 14 residues. From germline, CDR1 is MNHEY and CDR2 SMNVEV (reference sequence). V shed 7 bases and J shed 1 base, with 12 bases lying between them. This chain's CDR3 is CASIDPGRTDTQYF. CDR3 in DNA: TGTGCCAGCATCGACCCGGGGCGCACAGATACGCAGTATTTT.

V usage is TRBV28 and J usage is TRBJ1-1, with D possibly being TRBD1 (6 bases). This CDR3 region has 14 residues. V was pared by 2 bases and J by 3 bases, with 10 bases between. The V gene's germline CDR1 is MDHEN and CDR2 SYDVKM. The CDR3 sequence is CASSLHQGYTEAFF. The CDR3 nucleotides read TGTGCCAGCAGTTTACATCAGGGGTACACTGAAGCTTTCTTT.

The chain joins TRBV23-1 to TRBJ2-7; 9 positions match TRBD2. TRBV23-1 qualifies as an ORF whose function is uncertain. Trimming removed 3 bases from V and 6 bases from J; junction bases left unmatched: 6. The CDR3 is 14 residues long. CDR3 nucleotides: TGCGCCAGCAGTCAGGGACTAGCTCGGTTCGAGCAGTACTTC. This translates into CASSQGLARFEQYF.